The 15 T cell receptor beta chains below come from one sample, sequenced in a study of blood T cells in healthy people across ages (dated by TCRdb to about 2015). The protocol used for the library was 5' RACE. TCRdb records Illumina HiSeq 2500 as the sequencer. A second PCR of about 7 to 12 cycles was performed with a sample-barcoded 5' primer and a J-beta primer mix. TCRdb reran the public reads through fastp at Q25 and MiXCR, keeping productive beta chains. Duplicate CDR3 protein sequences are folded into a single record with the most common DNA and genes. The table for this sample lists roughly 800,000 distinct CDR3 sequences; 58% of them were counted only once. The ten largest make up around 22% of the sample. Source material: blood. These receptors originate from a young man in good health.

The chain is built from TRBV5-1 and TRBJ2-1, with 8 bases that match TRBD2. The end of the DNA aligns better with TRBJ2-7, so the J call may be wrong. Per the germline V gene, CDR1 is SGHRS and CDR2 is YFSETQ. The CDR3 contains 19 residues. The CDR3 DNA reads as TGCGCCAGCAGCGCCGGGGGGGCCCTAAGTAGCGGGGTATACAATGAGCAGTACTTC. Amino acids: CASSAGGALSSGVYNEQYF.

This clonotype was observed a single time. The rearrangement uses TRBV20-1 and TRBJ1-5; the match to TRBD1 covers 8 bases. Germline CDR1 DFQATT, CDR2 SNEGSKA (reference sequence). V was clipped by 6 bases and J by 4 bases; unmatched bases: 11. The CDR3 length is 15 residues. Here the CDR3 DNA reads TGCAGTGCGACCCGGACAGGGTTTGGGAATCAGCCCCAGCATTTT. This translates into CSATRTGFGNQPQHF.

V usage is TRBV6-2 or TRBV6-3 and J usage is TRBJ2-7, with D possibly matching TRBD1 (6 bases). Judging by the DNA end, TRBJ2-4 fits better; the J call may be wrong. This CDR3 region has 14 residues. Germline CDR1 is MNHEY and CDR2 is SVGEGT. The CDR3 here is CASSSDRVKNIQYF. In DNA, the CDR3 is TGTGCCAGCAGTTCGGACAGAGTTAAAAACATTCAGTACTTC.

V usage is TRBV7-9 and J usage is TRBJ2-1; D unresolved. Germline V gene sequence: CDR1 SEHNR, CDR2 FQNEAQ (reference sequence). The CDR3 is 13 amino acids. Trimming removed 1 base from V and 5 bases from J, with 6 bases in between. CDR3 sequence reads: CASSLVFNNEQFF. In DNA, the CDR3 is TGTGCCAGCAGCTTAGTTTTTAACAATGAGCAGTTCTTC.

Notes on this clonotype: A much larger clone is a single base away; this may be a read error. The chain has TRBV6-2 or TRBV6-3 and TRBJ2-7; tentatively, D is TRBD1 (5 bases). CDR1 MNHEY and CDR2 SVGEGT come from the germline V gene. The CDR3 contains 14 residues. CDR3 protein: CASSYQGELYKQYF. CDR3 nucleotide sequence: TGTGCCAGCAGTTATCAAGGGGAACTCTACAAGCAGTACTTC.

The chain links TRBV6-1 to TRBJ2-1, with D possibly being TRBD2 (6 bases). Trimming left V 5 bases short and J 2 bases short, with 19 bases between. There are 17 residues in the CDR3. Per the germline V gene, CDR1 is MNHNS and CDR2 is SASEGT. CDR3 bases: TGTGCCAGCAGTACCGCTAGGTCGCGGGGCGCCTACAATGAGCAGTTCTTC. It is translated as CASSTARSRGAYNEQFF.

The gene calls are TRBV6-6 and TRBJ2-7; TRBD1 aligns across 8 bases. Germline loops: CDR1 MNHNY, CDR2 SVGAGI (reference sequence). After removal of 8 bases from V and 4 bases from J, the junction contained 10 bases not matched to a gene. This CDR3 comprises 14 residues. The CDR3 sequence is CASGGTGQNYEQYF. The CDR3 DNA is TGTGCCAGCGGCGGGACAGGACAAAATTACGAGCAGTACTTC.

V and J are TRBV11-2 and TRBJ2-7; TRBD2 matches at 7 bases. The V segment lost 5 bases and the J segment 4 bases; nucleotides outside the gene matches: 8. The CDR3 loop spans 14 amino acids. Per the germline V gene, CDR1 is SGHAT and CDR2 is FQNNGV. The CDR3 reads CASSRPGLKYEQYF. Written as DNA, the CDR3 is TGTGCCAGCAGCCGACCGGGACTAAAATACGAGCAGTACTTC.

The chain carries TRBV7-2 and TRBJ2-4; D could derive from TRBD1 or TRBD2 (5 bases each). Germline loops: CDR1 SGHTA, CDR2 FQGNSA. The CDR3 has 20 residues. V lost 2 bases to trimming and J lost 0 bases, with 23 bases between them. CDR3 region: CASSLTSWGGLGLAKNIQYF. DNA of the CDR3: TGTGCCAGCAGCTTAACTTCATGGGGCGGGCTAGGCTTAGCCAAAAACATTCAGTACTTC.

The CDR3 loop is CASSLTSVYNEQFF. The CDR3, as DNA: TGTGCCAGCAGCTTGACTAGCGTCTACAATGAGCAGTTCTTC. This chain joins TRBV7-2 and TRBJ2-1; TRBD2 matches 8 bases. The CDR3 is 14 amino acids. V was pared by 3 bases and J by 3 bases, with 1 base of the junction left unmatched. The germline gives CDR1 SGHTA, CDR2 FQGNSA.

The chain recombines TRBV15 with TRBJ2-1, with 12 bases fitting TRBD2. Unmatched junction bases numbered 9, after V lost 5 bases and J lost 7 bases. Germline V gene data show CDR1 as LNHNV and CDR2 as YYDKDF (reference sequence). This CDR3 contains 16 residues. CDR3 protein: CATSAPRLAGVNEQFF. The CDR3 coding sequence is TGTGCCACCAGCGCCCCCCGACTAGCGGGAGTAAATGAGCAGTTCTTC.

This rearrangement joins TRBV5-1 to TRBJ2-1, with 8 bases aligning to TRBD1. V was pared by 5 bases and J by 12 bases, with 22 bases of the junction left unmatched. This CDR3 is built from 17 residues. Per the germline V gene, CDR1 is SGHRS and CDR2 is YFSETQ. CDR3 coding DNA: TGCGCCAGCAGTAACCCCAAGGGACAGGCGGATCCGGTACGGCAGTTCTTC. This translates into CASSNPKGQADPVRQFF.

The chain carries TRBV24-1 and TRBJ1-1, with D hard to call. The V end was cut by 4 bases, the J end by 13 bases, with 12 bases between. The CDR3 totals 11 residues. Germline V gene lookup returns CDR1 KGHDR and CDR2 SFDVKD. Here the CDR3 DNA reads TGTGCCACCAGTGACCGGACCGAGGTTTTCTTT. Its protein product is CATSDRTEVFF.

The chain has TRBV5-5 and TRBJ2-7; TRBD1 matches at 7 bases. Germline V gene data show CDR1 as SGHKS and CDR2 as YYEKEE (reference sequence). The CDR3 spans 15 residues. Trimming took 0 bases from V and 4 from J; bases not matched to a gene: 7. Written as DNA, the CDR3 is TGTGCCAGCAGCTTGGGCCAGACAGGGTGGTACGAGCAGTACTTC. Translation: CASSLGQTGWYEQYF. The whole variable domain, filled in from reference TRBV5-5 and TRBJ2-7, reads DAGVTQSPTHLIKTRGQQVTLRCSPISGHKSVSWYQQVLGQGPQFIFQYYEKEERGRGNFPDRFSARQFPNYSSELNVNALLLGDSALYLCASSLGQTGWYEQYFGPGTRLTVT.

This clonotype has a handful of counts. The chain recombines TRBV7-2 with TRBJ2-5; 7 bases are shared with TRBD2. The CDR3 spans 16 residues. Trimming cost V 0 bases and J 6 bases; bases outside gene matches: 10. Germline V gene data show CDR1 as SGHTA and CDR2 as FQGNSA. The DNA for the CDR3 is TGTGCCAGCAGCTTAGCGGGAGGGGATGACGGACAGACCCAGTACTTC. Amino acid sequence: CASSLAGGDDGQTQYF.